This T cell receptor (beta chain) was sequenced during a study of read filtering for tumor transcriptome and immune sequencing. From approximately 430 ng of RNA, a library with molecular barcoded alpha/delta and beta/gamma adaptors was made. TCRdb reprocessed the reads via MiXCR and lists one record per CDR3 protein. The sample holds more than 35,000 distinct CDR3 sequences, about 10% seen once. The table lists this clonotype with many counts. What it recognizes is unknown. The CDR3 length is 15 residues. CDR1 SGHRS and CDR2 YFSETQ come from the germline V gene. V lost 3 bases and J lost 5, with 18 bases in between. Findings and limits, study-wide: Approximately 79% of IR-seq clonotypes had a single read, yet these held approximately 3.5% of reads.

The genes are TRBV5-1 and TRBJ2-7; D is perhaps TRBD1 or TRBD2 (6 bases each). The source material was a population of CD138-negative cells sorted from bone marrow. The TCR originated in a donor aged 40 or over with multiple myeloma. CDR3 sequence (DNA): TGCGCCAGCAGCTCGACCCAGCCGGGGGCGCACGAGCAGTACTTC. The encoded protein is CASSSTQPGAHEQYF.